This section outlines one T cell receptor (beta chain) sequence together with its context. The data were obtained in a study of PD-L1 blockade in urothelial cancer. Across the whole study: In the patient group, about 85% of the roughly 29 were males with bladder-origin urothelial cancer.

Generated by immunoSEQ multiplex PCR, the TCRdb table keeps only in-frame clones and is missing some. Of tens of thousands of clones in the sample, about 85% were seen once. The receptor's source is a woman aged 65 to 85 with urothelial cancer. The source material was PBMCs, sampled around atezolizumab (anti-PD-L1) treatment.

In DNA form, the CDR3 reads TGTGCCAGCAGCGTAGTGTTAGTGGCCGAGGCCGGGGAGCTGTTTTTT. Translation gives CASSVVLVAEAGELFF. The chain joins TRBV9 to TRBJ2-2; D not certain. This CDR3 is 16 amino acids long. V was cut by 0 bases and J by 6 bases, with 15 bases left in between. Germline V CDR1 and CDR2: SGDLS, YYNGEE.